This T cell receptor (beta chain) comes out of a study of lymphopenia after photon versus proton radiotherapy. Findings of the study overall: Photon-treated patients lost naive T cells and TCR diversity; proton-treated stayed stable. Larger post-nadir TCR diversity loss correlated inversely with survival in deceased patients. Survival link was tested only in deceased patients; proton benefit remains a possibility.

The V and J ends lost 3 bases and 3 bases respectively, with 12 bases between them. In germline, CDR1 is SGDLS, CDR2 YYNGEE. This CDR3 spans 14 amino acids. Method: immunoSEQ multiplex PCR; TCRdb's copy keeps in-frame clones and lacks some. In the table there are more than 25,000 clones, roughly 89% of which are singletons. Regarding this clone: Its cognate antigen is unknown.

This clonotype was sampled from a woman aged 55 to 70 with cholangiocarcinoma. Some clones in this sample may be carry-over from other donors' samples. The starting material was peripheral blood, obtained from a patient treated with proton-based radiotherapy. The V and J genes are TRBV9 and TRBJ1-1; tentative D call: TRBD1 (5 bases). The CDR3 DNA sequence: TGTGCCAGCAGCGCTACTGGGGGGGACACTGAAGCTTTCTTT. This gives the protein CASSATGGDTEAFF.